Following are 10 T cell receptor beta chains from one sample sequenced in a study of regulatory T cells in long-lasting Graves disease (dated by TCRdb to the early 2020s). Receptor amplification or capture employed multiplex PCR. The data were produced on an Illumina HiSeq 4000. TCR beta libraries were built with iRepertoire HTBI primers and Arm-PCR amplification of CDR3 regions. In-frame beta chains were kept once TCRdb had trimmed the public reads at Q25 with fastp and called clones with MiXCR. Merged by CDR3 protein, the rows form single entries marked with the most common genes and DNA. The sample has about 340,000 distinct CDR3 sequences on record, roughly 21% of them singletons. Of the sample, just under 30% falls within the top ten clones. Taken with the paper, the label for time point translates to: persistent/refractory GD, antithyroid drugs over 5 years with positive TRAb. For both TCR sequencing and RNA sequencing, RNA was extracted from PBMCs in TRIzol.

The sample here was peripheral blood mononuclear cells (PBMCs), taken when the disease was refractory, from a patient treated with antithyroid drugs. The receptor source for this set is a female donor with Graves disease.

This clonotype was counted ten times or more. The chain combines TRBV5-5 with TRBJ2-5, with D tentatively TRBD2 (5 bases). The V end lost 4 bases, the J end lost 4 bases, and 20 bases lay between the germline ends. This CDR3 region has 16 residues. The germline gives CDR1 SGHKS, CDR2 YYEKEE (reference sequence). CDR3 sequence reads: CASSPGPSWRTETQYF. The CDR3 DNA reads TGTGCCAGCAGCCCCGGACCCAGCTGGAGGACAGAGACCCAGTACTTC.

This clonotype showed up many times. The CDR3 protein is CASSLFAGYEQYF. DNA for the CDR3: TGTGCCAGCAGTTTATTTGCGGGGTACGAGCAGTACTTC. V and J are TRBV27 and TRBJ2-7, with D possibly TRBD2 on 6 matching bases. The germline V gene has CDR1 MNHEY and CDR2 SMNVEV (reference sequence). The CDR3 loop spans 13 amino acids. With 1 base removed from V and 4 bases from J, the gap between germline ends came to 8 bases.

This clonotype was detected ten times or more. The CDR3: CASSSDRVGGEQYF. Written as DNA, the CDR3 is TGTGCCAGCAGCTCGGACAGGGTTGGGGGCGAGCAGTACTTC. This sequence joins TRBV11-2 and TRBJ2-7; 8 bases line up with TRBD1. V was clipped by 4 bases and J by 6 bases; unmatched bases: 8. Per germline, CDR1 SGHAT and CDR2 FQNNGV. This CDR3 contains 14 residues. Variable domain in full (rest from reference TRBV11-2 and TRBJ2-7): EAGVAQSPRYKIIEKRQSVAFWCNPISGHATLYWYQQILGQGPKLLIQFQNNGVVDDSQLPKDRFSAERLKGVDSTLKIQPAKLEDSAVYLCASSSDRVGGEQYFGPGTRLTVT.

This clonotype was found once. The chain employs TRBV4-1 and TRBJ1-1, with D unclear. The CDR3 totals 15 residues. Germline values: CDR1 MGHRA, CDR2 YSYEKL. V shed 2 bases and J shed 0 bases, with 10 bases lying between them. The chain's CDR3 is CASSQWGGLNTEAFF. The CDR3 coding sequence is TGCGCCAGCAGCCAATGGGGAGGATTGAACACTGAAGCTTTCTTT.

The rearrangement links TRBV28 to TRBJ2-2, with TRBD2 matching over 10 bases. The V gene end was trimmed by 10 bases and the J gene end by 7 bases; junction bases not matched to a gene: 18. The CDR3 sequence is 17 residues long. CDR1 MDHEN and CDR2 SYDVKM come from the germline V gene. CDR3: CATQGSGRAGESGELFF. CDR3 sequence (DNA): TGTGCCACCCAGGGGAGCGGGAGGGCCGGGGAAAGCGGGGAGCTGTTTTTT.

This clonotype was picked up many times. The DNA for the CDR3 is TGTGCCAGCAGCGGGACAGCGGAGACCCAGTACTTC. Protein sequence: CASSGTAETQYF. The chain employs TRBV6-1 and TRBJ2-5; 7 bases map to TRBD1. The CDR3 length is 12 residues. Trimming at V came to 6 bases and at J to 5 bases, leaving 3 bases not matched to a gene. Germline CDR1 reads MNHNS; CDR2 reads SASEGT.

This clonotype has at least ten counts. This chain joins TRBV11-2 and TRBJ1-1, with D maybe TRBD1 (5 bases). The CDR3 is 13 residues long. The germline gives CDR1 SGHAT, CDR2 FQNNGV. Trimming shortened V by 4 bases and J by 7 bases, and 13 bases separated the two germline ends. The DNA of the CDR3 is TGTGCCAGCAGCTCCCAGGCCGGGGGTGAAGCTTTCTTT. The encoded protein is CASSSQAGGEAFF.

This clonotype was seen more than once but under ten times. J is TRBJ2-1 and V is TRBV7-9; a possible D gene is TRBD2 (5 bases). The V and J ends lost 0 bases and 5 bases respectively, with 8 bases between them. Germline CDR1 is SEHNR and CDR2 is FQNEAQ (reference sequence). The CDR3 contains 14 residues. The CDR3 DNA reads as TGTGCCAGCAGCTTAGCGCTGACTAACAATGAGCAGTTCTTC. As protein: CASSLALTNNEQFF.

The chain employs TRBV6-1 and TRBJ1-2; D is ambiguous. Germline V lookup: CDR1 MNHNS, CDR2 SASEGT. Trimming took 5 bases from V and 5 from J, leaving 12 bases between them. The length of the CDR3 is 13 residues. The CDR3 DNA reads TGTGCCAGCAGTACCAGGTTTCAATATGGCTACACCTTC. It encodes CASSTRFQYGYTF.

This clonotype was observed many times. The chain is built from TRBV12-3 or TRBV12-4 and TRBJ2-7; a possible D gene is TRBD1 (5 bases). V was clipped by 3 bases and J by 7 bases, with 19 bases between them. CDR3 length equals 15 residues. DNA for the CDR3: TGTGCCAGCAGTTTTCTCGGGCAGGGAACCCGGGAGCAGTACTTC. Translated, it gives CASSFLGQGTREQYF.